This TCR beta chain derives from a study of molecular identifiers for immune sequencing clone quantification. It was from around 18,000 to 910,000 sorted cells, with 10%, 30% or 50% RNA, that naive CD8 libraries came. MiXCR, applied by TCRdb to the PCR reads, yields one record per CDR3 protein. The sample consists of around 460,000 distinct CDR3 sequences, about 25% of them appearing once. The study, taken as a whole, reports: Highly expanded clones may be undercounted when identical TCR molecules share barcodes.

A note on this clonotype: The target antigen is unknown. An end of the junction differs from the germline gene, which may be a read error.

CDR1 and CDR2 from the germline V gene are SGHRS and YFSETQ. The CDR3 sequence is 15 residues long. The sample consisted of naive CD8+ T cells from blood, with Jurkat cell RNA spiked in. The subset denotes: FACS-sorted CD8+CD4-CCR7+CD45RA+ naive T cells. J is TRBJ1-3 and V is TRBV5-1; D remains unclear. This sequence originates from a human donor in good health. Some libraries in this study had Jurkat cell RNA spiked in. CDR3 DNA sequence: TGCGCCAGCAGCTTGGACGCCCGCTCTGGAAACACCACATATTTT. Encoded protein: CASSLDARSGNTTYF.